This T cell receptor beta chain was identified in a study of radiation and T cells in renal cell carcinoma. This sample's time point: baseline pretreatment blood. Treatment given: 15 Gy SBRT to primary tumor, nephrectomy 4 weeks later. The tumor was a clear cell renal cell carcinoma. V was pared by 4 bases and J by 4 bases, with 13 bases of the junction left unmatched. CDR1 is MNHNS and CDR2 is SASEGT in the germline V gene. The CDR3 totals 18 residues. Assay used: immunoSEQ multiplex PCR; TCRdb lists only in-frame clones, some missing. The sample includes 130,000 to 150,000 clones, 70% to 90% seen only once; the top ten take about 12%.

This receptor was taken from a woman in her forties or fifties with renal cell carcinoma. V is TRBV6-1 and J is TRBJ2-3; 11 positions match TRBD1. The input for sequencing was blood, taken from a patient whose treatment included radiotherapy and nephrectomy. The CDR3 protein is CASSVVPGTGGSADTQYF. The CDR3 coding sequence is TGTGCCAGCAGTGTTGTACCCGGGACAGGGGGAAGTGCAGATACGCAGTATTTT.